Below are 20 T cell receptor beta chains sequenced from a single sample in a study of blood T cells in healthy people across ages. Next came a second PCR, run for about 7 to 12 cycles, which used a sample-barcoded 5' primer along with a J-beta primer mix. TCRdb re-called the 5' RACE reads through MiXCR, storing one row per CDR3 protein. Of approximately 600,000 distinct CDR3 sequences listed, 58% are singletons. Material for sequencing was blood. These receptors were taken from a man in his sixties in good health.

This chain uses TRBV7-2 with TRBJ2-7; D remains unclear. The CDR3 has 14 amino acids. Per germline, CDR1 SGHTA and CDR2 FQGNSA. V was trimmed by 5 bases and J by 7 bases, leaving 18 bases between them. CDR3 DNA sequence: TGTGCCAGCAGCCCAACTCAAATATATCGGGAGCAGTACTTC. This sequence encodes CASSPTQIYREQYF. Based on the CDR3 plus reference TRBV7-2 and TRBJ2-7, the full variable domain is GAGVSQSPSNKVTEKGKDVELRCDPISGHTALYWYRQSLGQGLEFLIYFQGNSAPDKSGLPSDRFSAERTGGSVSTLTIQRTQQEDSAVYLCASSPTQIYREQYFGPGTRLTVT.

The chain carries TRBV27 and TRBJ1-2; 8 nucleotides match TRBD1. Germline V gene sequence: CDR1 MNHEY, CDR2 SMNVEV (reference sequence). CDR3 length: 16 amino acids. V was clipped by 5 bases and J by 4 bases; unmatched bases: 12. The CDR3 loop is CASSTSPTGAPYGYTF. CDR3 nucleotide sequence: TGTGCCAGCAGTACATCCCCGACAGGGGCTCCCTATGGCTACACCTTC.

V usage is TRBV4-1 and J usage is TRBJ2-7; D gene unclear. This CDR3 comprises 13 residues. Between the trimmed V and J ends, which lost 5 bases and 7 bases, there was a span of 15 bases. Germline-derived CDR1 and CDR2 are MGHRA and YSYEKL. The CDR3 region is CASSKPQGGEQYF. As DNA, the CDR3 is TGCGCCAGCAGCAAACCCCAAGGTGGTGAGCAGTACTTC.

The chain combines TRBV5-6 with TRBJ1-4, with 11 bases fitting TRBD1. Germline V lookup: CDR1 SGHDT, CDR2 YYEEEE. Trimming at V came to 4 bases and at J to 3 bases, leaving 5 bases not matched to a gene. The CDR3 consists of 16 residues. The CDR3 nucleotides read TGTGCCAGCAGCCGAGGACAGGGGGCGTCTAATGAAAAACTGTTTTTT. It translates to CASSRGQGASNEKLFF.

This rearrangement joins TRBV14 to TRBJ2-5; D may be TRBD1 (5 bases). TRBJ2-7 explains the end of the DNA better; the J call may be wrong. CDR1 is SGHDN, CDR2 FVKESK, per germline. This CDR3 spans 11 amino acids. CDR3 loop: CASGRGSEQYF. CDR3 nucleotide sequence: TGTGCCAGTGGTAGGGGATCCGAGCAGTACTTC.

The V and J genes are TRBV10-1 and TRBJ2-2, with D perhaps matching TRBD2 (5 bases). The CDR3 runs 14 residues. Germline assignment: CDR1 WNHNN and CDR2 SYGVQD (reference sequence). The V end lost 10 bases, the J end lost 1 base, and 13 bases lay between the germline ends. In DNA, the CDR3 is TGCGCCAATCTCGGGCGGGTGAACACCGGGGAGCTGTTTTTT. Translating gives CANLGRVNTGELFF.

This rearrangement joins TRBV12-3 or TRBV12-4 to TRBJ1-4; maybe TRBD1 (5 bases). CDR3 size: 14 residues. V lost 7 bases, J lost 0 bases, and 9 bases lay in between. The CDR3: CASKQGATNEKLFF. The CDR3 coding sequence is TGTGCCAGCAAGCAAGGGGCAACTAATGAAAAACTGTTTTTT.

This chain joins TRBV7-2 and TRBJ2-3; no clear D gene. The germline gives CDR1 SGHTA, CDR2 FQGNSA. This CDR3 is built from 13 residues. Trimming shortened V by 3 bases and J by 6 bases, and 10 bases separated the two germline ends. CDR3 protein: CASSFSSLDTQYF. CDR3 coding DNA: TGTGCCAGCAGCTTCAGTTCGCTGGATACGCAGTATTTT.

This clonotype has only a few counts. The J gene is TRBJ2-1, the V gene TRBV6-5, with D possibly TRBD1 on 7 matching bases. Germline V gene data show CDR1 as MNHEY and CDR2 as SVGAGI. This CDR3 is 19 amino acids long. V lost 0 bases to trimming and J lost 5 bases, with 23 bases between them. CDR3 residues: CASSYSRRGRTGRNNEQFF. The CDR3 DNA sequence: TGTGCCAGCAGTTACTCGAGGCGGGGTAGGACAGGCAGGAACAATGAGCAGTTCTTC.

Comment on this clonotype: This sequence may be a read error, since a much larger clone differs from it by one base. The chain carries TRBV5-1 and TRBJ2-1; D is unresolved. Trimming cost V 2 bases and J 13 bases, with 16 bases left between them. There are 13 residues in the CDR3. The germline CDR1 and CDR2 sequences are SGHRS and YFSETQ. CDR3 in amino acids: CASSFSTPETQFF. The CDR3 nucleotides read TGCGCCAGCAGCTTTTCGACCCCAGAGACCCAGTTCTTC.

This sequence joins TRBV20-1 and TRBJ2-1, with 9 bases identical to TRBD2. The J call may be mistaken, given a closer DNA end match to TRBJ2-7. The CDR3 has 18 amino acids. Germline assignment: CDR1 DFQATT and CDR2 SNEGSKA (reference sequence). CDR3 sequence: CSASGGGGSGGTYNEQYF. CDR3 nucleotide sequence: TGCAGTGCTAGTGGGGGGGGCGGGAGCGGGGGGACCTACAATGAGCAGTACTTC.

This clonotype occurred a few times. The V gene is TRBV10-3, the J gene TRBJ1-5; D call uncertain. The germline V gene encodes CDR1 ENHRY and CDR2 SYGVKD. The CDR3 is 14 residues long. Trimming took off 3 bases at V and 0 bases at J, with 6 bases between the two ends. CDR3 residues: CAISDQHSNQPQHF. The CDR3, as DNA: TGTGCCATCAGTGACCAGCATAGCAATCAGCCCCAGCATTTT.

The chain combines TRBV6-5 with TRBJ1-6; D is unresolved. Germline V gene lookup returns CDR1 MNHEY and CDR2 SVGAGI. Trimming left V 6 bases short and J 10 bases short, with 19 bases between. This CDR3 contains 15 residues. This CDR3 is CASSRGGSNLSPLHF. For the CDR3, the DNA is TGTGCCAGCAGCCGCGGCGGTTCGAATTTGTCACCCCTCCACTTT.

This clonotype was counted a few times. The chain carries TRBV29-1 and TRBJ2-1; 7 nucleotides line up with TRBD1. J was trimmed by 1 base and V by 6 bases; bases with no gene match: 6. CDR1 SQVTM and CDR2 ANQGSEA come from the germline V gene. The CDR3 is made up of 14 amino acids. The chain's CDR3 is CSVETGVSYNEQFF. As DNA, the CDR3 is TGCAGCGTGGAAACAGGGGTATCCTACAATGAGCAGTTCTTC.

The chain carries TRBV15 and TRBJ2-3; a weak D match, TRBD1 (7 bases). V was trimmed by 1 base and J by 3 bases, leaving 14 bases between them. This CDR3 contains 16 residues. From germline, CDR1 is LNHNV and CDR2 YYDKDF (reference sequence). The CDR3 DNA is TGTGCCACCAGCAGAGGCGGAGGGGGCTGGACAGATACGCAGTATTTT. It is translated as CATSRGGGGWTDTQYF.

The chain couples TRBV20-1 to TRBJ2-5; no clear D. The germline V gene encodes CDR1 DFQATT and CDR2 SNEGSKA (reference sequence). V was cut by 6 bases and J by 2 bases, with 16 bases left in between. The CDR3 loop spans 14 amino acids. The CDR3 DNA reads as TGCAGTGCCCCCGGAAGGAGATTACAAGAGACCCAGTACTTC. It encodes CSAPGRRLQETQYF.

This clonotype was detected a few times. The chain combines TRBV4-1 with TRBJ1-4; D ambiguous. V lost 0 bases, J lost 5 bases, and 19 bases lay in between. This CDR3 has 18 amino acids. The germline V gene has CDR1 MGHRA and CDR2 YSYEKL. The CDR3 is CASSQDLGGSGSNEKLFF. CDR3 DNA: TGCGCCAGCAGCCAAGATCTGGGCGGTTCGGGGAGCAATGAAAAACTGTTTTTT.

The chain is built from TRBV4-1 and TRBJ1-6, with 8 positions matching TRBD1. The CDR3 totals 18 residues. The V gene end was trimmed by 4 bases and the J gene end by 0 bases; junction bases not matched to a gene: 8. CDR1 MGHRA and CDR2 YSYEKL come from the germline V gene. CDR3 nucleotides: TGCGCCAGCAGCCCCGCAGGGGGCCCCAGCTCCTATAATTCACCCCTCCACTTT. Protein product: CASSPAGGPSSYNSPLHF.

CDR3 sequence reads: CSARSGGDYNEQFF. In DNA form, the CDR3 reads TGCAGTGCCAGGTCAGGGGGAGACTACAATGAGCAGTTCTTC. This chain joins TRBV20-1 and TRBJ2-1, with 7 bases aligning to TRBD1. Germline V gene sequence: CDR1 DFQATT, CDR2 SNEGSKA (reference sequence). The CDR3 spans 14 residues. V trimming: 6 bases; J trimming: 3 bases; junction bases outside the gene matches: 8.

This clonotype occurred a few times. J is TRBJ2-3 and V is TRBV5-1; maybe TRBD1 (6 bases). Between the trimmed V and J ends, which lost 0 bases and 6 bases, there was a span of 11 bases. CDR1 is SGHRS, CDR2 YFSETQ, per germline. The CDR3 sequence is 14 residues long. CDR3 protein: CASSLDLDRDTQYF. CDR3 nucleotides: TGCGCCAGCAGCTTGGACCTTGACAGGGATACGCAGTATTTT.